This T cell receptor (beta chain) was observed in a study of blood T cells in healthy people across ages. This clonotype appeared once. For the second PCR, which ran for about 6 to 11 cycles, a sample-barcoded 5' primer and a J-beta primer mix were used. TCRdb re-called the 5' RACE reads with MiXCR, one entry per CDR3 protein. The sample shows approximately 800,000 distinct CDR3 sequences, just under 25% of them seen only once. V was trimmed by 4 bases and J by 4 bases, leaving 14 bases between them. From germline, CDR1 is SGHTA and CDR2 FQGNSA. The CDR3 consists of 15 residues. This same sample was also taken into another study, of T cells of mothers and their children. That work states: Detection of persistent microchimeric T cell clones did not occur.

The chain couples TRBV7-2 to TRBJ2-1; D unclear. The sample comprised blood. This receptor was identified in a boy aged 5 to 17 in good health. The CDR3 loop is CASSWKADTYNEQFF. CDR3 DNA sequence: TGTGCCAGCAGCTGGAAAGCAGACACGTACAATGAGCAGTTCTTC.